The 14 T cell receptor beta chains below come from one sample, sequenced in a study of cytomegalovirus exposure and HLA in healthy donors. The PCR employed 60 Vbeta primers together with 13 Jbeta primers. Repertoires were generated with immunoSEQ multiplex PCR, while TCRdb's copy carries only in-frame clones and drops some. The repertoire holds around 94,000 clones, with approximately 77% as singletons. The sequencing input was PBMCs. The receptor source for this set is a human donor in good health.

The chain uses TRBV27 and TRBJ2-2; 7 bases align to TRBD1. Per germline, CDR1 MNHEY and CDR2 SMNVEV (reference sequence). Losses at the gene ends were 3 bases for V and 7 bases for J; bases not matched to a gene: 8. The CDR3 extends over 15 amino acids. The CDR3 DNA reads as TGTGCCAGCAGTTTCGAGACAGGGAATGGCGGGGAGCTGTTTTTT. Its protein product is CASSFETGNGGELFF.

Remarks on this clone: At one boundary the junction diverges from the germline segment, which might be a read error. The V call is TRBV7-7, the J call TRBJ2-5; 7 bases are a match to TRBD2. The germline gives CDR1 SSHAT, CDR2 FNYEAQ (reference sequence). This CDR3 region has 15 residues. The CDR3 region is CASSLRTIGGETQYF. DNA of the CDR3: TGTGCTAGCAGCTTAAGAACGATCGGGGGGGAGACCCAGTACTTC.

V is TRBV10-3 and J is TRBJ1-4; no clear D. V was trimmed by 2 bases and J by 8 bases, leaving 9 bases between them. The CDR3 length is 13 residues. The germline gives CDR1 ENHRY, CDR2 SYGVKD. Written as DNA, the CDR3 is TGTGCCATCAGTGAGGCCAGCGGGGAAAAACTGTTTTTT. Translating it yields CAISEASGEKLFF.

In this sample, this clone turned up once. V is TRBV7-9 and J is TRBJ2-2; no clear D gene. Germline-derived CDR1 and CDR2 are SEHNR and FQNEAQ (reference sequence). The V end was cut by 1 base, the J end by 7 bases, with 7 bases between. CDR3 length equals 13 residues. CDR3 sequence reads: CASSLDSGGELFF. The CDR3 region has the DNA TGTGCCAGCAGCTTAGATTCGGGCGGGGAGCTGTTTTTT.

The chain is built from TRBV7-2 and TRBJ2-5, with 12 bases aligning to TRBD1. Germline assignment: CDR1 SGHTA and CDR2 FQGNSA. V trimming: 5 bases; J trimming: 7 bases; junction bases outside the gene matches: 8. This CDR3 comprises 15 residues. The CDR3, as DNA: TGTGCCAGCAGCAAGGGGTCGGGACAGGGGGCGACCCAGTACTTC. Residues: CASSKGSGQGATQYF.

In DNA form, the CDR3 reads TGTGCCAGCAGCTTAGCGGGGACTAGCGGGAGGGCCTACAATGAGCAGTTCTTC. The encoded protein is CASSLAGTSGRAYNEQFF. The V call is TRBV7-8, the J call TRBJ2-1, with 16 bases lining up with TRBD2. Trimming at V came to 0 bases and at J to 2 bases, leaving 1 base not matched to a gene. Germline V CDR1 and CDR2: SGHVS, FQNEAQ. This CDR3 has 18 residues.

This clone appeared a few times. This chain joins TRBV28 and TRBJ2-2; TRBD2 matches 7 bases. The V gene end was trimmed by 2 bases and the J gene end by 4 bases; junction bases not matched to a gene: 4. This CDR3 region has 15 residues. Per germline, CDR1 MDHEN and CDR2 SYDVKM. CDR3 DNA sequence: TGTGCCAGCAGTTTAGCGGGAGCGGGCACCGGGGAGCTGTTTTTT. Protein product: CASSLAGAGTGELFF. The variable domain in full, completed from reference TRBV28 and TRBJ2-2, reads DVKVTQSSRYLVKRTGEKVFLECVQDMDHENMFWYRQDPGLGLRLIYFSYDVKMKEKGDIPEGYSVSREKKERFSLILESASTNQTSMYLCASSLAGAGTGELFFGEGSRLTVL.

The CDR3 sequence: CASSPEREGRYEQYF. Written as DNA, the CDR3 is TGTGCCAGCTCACCAGAGCGGGAGGGCCGGTACGAGCAGTACTTC. The chain uses TRBV18 and TRBJ2-7; 10 nucleotides line up with TRBD2. This CDR3 is built from 15 residues. V dropped 2 bases and J dropped 4; count of bases not matched to a gene: 5. Germline CDR1 reads KGHSH; CDR2 reads LQKENI.

V gene TRBV13 combines with J gene TRBJ1-1; maybe TRBD1 (6 bases). The CDR3 totals 13 residues. Germline lookup yields CDR1 PRHDT and CDR2 FYEKMQ (reference sequence). V was pared by 5 bases and J by 1 base, with 8 bases between. DNA of the CDR3: TGTGCCAGCAGCCGGACAGAGAACACTGAAGCTTTCTTT. Amino acids: CASSRTENTEAFF.

This clone has just one count. The rearrangement uses TRBV5-4 and TRBJ2-7, with D possibly TRBD2 on 5 matching bases. This CDR3 is built from 14 residues. V was clipped by 0 bases and J by 0 bases, with 7 bases between them. Germline lookup yields CDR1 SGHNT and CDR2 YYREEE (reference sequence). The CDR3 DNA sequence: TGTGCCAGCAGCTTGGGAGGGAGCTCCTACGAGCAGTACTTC. Its protein product is CASSLGGSSYEQYF.

This clone was observed once. The V call is TRBV5-4, the J call TRBJ2-5; the match to TRBD2 covers 9 bases. This CDR3 is built from 17 residues. Germline V CDR1 and CDR2: SGHNT, YYREEE (reference sequence). Trimming at V came to 2 bases and at J to 4 bases, leaving 12 bases not matched to a gene. The CDR3 region has the DNA TGTGCCAGCAGCTTAGCTAGCGGGGTGCGGATGGGAGAGACCCAGTACTTC. Translation gives CASSLASGVRMGETQYF.

The chain has TRBV28 and TRBJ1-2; the D gene is possibly TRBD1 (6 bases). V was shortened by 6 bases and J by 3 bases, with 20 bases between the two germline ends. Germline CDR1 and CDR2: MDHEN and SYDVKM. The CDR3 contains 16 residues. CDR3 nucleotide sequence: TGTGCCAGCAGCCATACAGGGACGGGACGCGACTATGGCTACACCTTC. Translating it yields CASSHTGTGRDYGYTF.

V is TRBV30 and J is TRBJ1-1, with D perhaps TRBD1 (5 bases). In germline, CDR1 is GTSNPN, CDR2 SVGIG (reference sequence). This CDR3 is 15 amino acids long. V was clipped by 4 bases and J by 6 bases, with 21 bases between them. CDR3 loop: CAWTRQGGRNAEAFF. The CDR3 DNA reads TGTGCCTGGACCCGGCAGGGAGGTCGTAATGCTGAAGCTTTCTTT.

V usage is TRBV4-1 and J usage is TRBJ2-5; D may be TRBD1 (5 bases). V lost 0 bases and J lost 5, with 13 bases in between. CDR1 and CDR2 (germline): MGHRA, YSYEKL. CDR3 length equals 15 residues. For the CDR3, the DNA is TGCGCCAGCAGCCAAGATCGCGACAGCCGGGAGACCCAGTACTTC. Amino acids: CASSQDRDSRETQYF.